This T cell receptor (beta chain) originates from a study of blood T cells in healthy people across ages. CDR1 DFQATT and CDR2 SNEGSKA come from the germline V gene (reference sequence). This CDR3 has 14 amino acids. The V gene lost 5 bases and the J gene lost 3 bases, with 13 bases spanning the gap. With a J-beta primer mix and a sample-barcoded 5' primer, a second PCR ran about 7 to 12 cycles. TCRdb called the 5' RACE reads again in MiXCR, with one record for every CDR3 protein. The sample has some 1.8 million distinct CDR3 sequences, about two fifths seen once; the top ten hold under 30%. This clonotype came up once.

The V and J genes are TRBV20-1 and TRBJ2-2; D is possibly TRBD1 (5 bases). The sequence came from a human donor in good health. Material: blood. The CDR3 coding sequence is TGCAGTGCTTTGTCCAGGGTTGACACCGGGGAGCTGTTTTTT. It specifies CSALSRVDTGELFF.